This T cell receptor (beta chain) was sequenced during a study of OX40 agonist ivuxolimab in advanced cancers. Regarding the study in general: Ivuxolimab was a fully human IgG2 agonistic monoclonal antibody targeting the costimulatory receptor OX40 (CD134). Intravenous ivuxolimab was administered to patients every 2 weeks at six dose levels: 0.01, 0.1, 0.3, 1.5, 3 and 10 mg/kg. Of the roughly 52 patients in dose escalation, 19 had hepatocellular carcinoma, about 15 had melanoma, 9 had renal cell carcinoma and 9 had head and neck cancer. In the dose-escalation cohort, roughly 80% of patients were male, and the mean age was around 60 years, with a range of about 23 to 85. Patients were allowed to have had prior anti-PD-1, anti-PD-L1 or anti-CTLA-4 therapy, and approximately 40% of the dose-escalation patients had previously received checkpoint inhibitors. Partial responses were achieved by three dose-escalation patients, of whom one had hepatocellular carcinoma and two had cutaneous melanoma. The purpose of peripheral TCRbeta sequencing was to test whether ivuxolimab changed TCR sequence diversity and led to clonal T-cell expansion. The paper covers the monotherapy dose-escalation part of the phase I ivuxolimab trial, which included N ≈ 54 patients.

A word on this clone: Its antigen is unknown. No per-base quality is available; no much larger clone lies one base away.

The trial excluded patients who had a history of autoimmune disease or were on systemic immunosuppression. In every dose cohort, peripheral blood was drawn for TCR sequencing at baseline, cycle 4 day 1, and cycle 7 day 1. Samples were obtained from an open-label, multicenter, first-in-human phase I dose-escalation trial of ivuxolimab. The trial enrolled adults with locally advanced or metastatic head and neck squamous cell, hepatocellular, melanoma or renal cell carcinoma. Before TCR sequencing, CD4+ T cells and CD8+ T cells were sorted from peripheral blood as separate populations. Study-wide conclusions, independent of this receptor: After ivuxolimab, expanded clones were on average more numerous among CD8+ T cells than among CD4+ T cells. The antigen specificity of the peripheral T cells that underwent clonal expansion was not determined. Partial responders in the 0.1-3.0 mg/kg groups had among the lowest normalized peripheral clonal expansion, especially among CD8+ T cells. Low levels of normalized T-cell clonal expansion were also seen in some nonresponding patients. At doses of 0.1 to 3.0 mg/kg, clonal expansion of both CD4+ and CD8+ T cells in blood was seen between baseline and week 6.

To sequence the TCRbeta CDR3 region, genomic DNA was isolated from the sorted cells. The immunoSEQ Assay was used for sequencing of TCRbeta CDR3 regions. The table was pulled from immuneACCESS by TCRdb, which kept in-frame rearrangements only. Such tables lose some clones; where checked, under half of the loss comes from unresolved V genes, and the rest has no known cause. The sample table holds over 10,000 clones, of which roughly four fifths were seen once. Jointly, the top ten make up 44% of the sample. The germline V gene (reference sequence) sets CDR1 to GTSNPN and CDR2 to SVGIG. The CDR3 measures 12 amino acids from cysteine to phenylalanine. Only CDR3 DNA is held: 36 bases, read in frame from base 1. The germline ends are 6 bases apart after V is trimmed by 3 bases and J by 0 bases.

This sequence originates from an adult with an advanced solid tumor such as melanoma, head and neck, liver or kidney cancer. The sequencing here drew on CD4+ or CD8+ T cells sorted from blood, taken in a trial of the OX40 agonist ivuxolimab. This receptor chain uses TRBV30 and TRBJ2-7; the D gene is possibly TRBD1, with 5 bases matching. The CDR3 region: CAWRDSSYEQYF. The base sequence is TGTGCCTGGAGAGACAGCTCCTACGAGCAGTACTTC.